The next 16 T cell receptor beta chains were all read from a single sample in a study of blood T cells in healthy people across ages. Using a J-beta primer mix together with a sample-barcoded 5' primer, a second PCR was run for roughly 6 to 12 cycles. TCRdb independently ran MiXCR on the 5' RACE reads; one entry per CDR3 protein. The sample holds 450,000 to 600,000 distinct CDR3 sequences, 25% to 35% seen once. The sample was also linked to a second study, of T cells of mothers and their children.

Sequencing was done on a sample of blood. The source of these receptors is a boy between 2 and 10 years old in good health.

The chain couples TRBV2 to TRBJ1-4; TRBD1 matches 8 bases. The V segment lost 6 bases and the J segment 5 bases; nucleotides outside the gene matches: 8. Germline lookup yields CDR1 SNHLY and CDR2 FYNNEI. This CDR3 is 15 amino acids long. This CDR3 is CASSESDRDNEKLFF. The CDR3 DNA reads TGTGCCAGCAGCGAATCGGACAGGGACAATGAAAAACTGTTTTTT.

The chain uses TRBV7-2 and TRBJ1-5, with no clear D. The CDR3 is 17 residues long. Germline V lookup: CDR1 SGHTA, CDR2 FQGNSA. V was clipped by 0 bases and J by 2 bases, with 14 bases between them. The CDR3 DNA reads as TGTGCCAGCAGCTTAGCCATTCGGTCGACCGGCAATCAGCCCCAGCATTTT. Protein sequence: CASSLAIRSTGNQPQHF.

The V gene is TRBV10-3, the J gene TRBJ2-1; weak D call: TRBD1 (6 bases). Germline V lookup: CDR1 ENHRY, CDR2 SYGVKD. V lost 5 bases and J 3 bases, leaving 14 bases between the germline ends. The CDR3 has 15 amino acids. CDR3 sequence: CAISLEQGYYNEQFF. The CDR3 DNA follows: TGTGCCATCAGTTTGGAGCAGGGGTACTACAATGAGCAGTTCTTC.

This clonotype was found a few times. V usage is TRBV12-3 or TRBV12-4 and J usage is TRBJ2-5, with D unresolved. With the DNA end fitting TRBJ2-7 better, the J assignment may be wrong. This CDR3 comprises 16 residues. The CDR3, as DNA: TGTGCCAGCACCAAGTTCCCCCCCGGGCAAGGCTACGAGCAGTACTTC. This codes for CASTKFPPGQGYEQYF.

This CDR3 is CATSDRTRGTGELFF. The CDR3 bases are TGTGCCACCAGTGATCGGACGCGAGGGACCGGGGAGCTGTTTTTT. The chain links TRBV24-1 to TRBJ2-2, with a tentative D call TRBD2 (5 bases). The germline gives CDR1 KGHDR, CDR2 SFDVKD. V lost 3 bases, J lost 5 bases, and 12 bases lay in between. The CDR3 extends over 15 amino acids.

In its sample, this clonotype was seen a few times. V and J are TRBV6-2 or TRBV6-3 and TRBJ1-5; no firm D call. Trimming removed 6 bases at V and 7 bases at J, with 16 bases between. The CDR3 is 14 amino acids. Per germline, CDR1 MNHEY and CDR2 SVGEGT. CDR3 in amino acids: CASSTELRRQPQHF. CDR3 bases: TGTGCCAGCAGCACAGAGCTGAGACGGCAGCCCCAGCATTTT.

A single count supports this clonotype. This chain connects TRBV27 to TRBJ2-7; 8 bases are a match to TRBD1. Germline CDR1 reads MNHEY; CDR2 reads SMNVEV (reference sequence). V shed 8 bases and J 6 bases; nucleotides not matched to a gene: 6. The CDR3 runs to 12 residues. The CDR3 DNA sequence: TGTGCCAGCGCGCACAGGGGGTTCGAGCAGTACTTC. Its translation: CASAHRGFEQYF.

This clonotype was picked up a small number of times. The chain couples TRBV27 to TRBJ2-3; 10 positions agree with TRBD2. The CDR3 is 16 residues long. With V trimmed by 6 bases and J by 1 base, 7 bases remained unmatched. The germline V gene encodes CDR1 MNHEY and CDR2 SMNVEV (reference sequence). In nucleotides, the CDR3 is TGTGCCAGCAGAACTGTAGCGGGGGGTCGCACAGATACGCAGTATTTT. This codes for CASRTVAGGRTDTQYF.

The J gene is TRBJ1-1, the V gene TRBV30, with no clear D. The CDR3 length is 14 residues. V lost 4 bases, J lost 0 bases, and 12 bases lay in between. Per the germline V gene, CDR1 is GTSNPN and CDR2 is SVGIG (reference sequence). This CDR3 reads CAWMTGSMNTEAFF. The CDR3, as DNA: TGTGCCTGGATGACGGGCAGCATGAACACTGAAGCTTTCTTT.

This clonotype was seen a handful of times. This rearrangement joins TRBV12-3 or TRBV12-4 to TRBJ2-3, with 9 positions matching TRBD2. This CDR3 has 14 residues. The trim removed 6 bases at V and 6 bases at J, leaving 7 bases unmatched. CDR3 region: CASRKAGGEDTQYF. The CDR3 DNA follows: TGTGCCAGCAGGAAAGCGGGGGGCGAGGATACGCAGTATTTT.

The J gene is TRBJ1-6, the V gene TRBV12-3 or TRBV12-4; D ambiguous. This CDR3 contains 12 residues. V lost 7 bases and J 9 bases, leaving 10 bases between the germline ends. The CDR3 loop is CASNDGVSPLHF. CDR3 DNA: TGTGCCAGCAACGACGGAGTTTCACCCCTCCACTTT.

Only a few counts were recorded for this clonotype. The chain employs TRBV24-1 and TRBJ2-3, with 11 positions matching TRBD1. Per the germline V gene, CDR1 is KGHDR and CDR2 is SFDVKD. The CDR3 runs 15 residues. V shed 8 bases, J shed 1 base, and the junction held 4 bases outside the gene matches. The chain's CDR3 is CATNGTGGGTDTQYF. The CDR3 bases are TGTGCCACCAATGGGACAGGGGGGGGCACAGATACGCAGTATTTT.

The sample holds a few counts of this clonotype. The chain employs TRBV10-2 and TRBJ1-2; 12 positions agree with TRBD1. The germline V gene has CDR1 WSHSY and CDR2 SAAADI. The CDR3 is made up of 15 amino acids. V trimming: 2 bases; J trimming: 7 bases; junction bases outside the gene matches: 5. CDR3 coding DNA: TGCGCCAGCAGTGAGACGGGACAGGGGGCGGGTGGCTACACCTTC. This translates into CASSETGQGAGGYTF.

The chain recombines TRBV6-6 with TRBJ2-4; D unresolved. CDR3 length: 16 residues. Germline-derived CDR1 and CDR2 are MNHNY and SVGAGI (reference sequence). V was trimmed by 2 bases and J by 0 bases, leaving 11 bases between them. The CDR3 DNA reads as TGTGCCAGCAGTTACACGGGTGGGATAGCCAAAAACATTCAGTACTTC. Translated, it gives CASSYTGGIAKNIQYF.

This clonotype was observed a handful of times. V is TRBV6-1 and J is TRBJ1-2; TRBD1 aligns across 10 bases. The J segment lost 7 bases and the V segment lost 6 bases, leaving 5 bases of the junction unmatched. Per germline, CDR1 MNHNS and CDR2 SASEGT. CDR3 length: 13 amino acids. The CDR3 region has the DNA TGTGCCAGCAGCCCGGACAGGGGGGGTGGCTACACCTTC. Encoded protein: CASSPDRGGGYTF.

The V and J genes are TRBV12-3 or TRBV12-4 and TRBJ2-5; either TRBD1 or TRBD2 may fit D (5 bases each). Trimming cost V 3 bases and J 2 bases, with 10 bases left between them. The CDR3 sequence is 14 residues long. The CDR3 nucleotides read TGTGCCAGCAGTTTTGGGGACGCACAAGAGACCCAGTACTTC. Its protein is CASSFGDAQETQYF.